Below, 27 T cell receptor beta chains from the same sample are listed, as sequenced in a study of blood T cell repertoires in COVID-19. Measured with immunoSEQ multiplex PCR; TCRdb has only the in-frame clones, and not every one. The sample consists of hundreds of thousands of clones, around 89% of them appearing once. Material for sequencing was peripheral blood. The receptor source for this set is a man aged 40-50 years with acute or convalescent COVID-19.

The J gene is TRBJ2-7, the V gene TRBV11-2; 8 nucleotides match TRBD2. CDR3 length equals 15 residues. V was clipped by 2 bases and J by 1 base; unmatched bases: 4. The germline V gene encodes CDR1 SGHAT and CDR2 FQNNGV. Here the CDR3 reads CASSLSSGESYEQYF. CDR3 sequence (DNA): TGTGCCAGCAGCTTAAGTAGCGGGGAATCCTACGAGCAGTACTTC.

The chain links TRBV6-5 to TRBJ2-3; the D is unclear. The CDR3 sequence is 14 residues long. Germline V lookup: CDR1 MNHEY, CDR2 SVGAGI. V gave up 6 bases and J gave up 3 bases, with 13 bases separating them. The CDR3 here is CASRGLAATDTQYF. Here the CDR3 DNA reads TGTGCCAGCAGAGGCCTGGCGGCTACAGATACGCAGTATTTT.

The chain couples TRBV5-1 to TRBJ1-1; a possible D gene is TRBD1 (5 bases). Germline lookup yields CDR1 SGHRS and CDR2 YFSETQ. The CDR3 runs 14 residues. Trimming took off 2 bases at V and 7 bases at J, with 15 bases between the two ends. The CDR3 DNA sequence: TGCGCCAGCAGCTTTAACCAGGGCGTCGGTGAAGCTTTCTTT. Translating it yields CASSFNQGVGEAFF. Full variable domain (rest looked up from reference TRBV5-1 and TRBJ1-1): KAGVTQTPRYLIKTRGQQVTLSCSPISGHRSVSWYQQTPGQGLQFLFEYFSETQRNKGNFPGRFSGRQFSNSRSEMNVSTLELGDSALYLCASSFNQGVGEAFFGQGTRLTVV.

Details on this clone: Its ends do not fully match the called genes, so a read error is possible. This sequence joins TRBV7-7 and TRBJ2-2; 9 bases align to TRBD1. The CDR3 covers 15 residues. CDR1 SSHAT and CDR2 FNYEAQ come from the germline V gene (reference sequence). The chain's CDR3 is CASSRDRDSSGELFF. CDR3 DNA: TGTGCTAGCAGCCGGGACAGGGATTCGAGCGGGGAGCTGTTTTTT.

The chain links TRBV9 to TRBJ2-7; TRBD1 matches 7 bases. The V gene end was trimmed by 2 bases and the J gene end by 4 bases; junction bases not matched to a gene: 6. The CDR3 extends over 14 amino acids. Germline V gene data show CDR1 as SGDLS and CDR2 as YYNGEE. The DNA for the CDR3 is TGTGCCAGCAGCGTCGGGACAGTTGGATACGAGCAGTACTTC. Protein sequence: CASSVGTVGYEQYF.

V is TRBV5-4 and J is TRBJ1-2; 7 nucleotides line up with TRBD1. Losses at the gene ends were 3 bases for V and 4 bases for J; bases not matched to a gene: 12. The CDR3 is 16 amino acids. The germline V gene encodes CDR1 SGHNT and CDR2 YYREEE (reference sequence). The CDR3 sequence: CASSSDRLGVFYGYTF. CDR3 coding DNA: TGTGCCAGCAGCTCGGACAGGCTGGGGGTTTTCTATGGCTACACCTTC.

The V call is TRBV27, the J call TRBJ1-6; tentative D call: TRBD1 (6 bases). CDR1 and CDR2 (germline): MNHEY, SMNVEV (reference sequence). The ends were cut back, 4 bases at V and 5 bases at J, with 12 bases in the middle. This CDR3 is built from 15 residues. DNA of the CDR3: TGTGCCAGCAGTTCCCGAGGGGGGGATAATTCACCCCTCCACTTT. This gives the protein CASSSRGGDNSPLHF.

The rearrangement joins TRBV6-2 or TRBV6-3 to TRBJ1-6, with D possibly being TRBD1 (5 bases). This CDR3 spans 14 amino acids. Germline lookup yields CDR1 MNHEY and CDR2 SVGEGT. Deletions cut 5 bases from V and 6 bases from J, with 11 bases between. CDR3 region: CASSPTATNSPLHF. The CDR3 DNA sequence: TGTGCCAGCAGTCCGACAGCCACTAATTCACCCCTCCACTTT.

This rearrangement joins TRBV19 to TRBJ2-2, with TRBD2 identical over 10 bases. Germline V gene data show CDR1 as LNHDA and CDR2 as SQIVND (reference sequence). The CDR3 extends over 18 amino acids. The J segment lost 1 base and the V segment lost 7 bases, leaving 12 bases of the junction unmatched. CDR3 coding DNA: TGTGCCAGTACTAGCGGGAGATTGTTCCGGCAGAACACCGGGGAGCTGTTTTTT. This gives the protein CASTSGRLFRQNTGELFF.

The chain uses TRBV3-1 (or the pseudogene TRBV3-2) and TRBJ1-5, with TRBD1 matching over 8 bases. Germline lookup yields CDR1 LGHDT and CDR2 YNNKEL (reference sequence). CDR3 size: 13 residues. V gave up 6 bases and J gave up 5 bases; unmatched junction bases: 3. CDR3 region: CASSTDRDQPQHF. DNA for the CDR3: TGTGCCAGCAGTACGGACAGGGATCAGCCCCAGCATTTT.

CDR3 sequence: CASSLVAGGLYEQFF. The CDR3 bases are TGTGCCAGCAGCTTAGTAGCGGGGGGCCTTTATGAGCAGTTCTTC. The V and J genes are TRBV11-3 and TRBJ2-1; 10 nucleotides line up with TRBD2. There are 15 residues in the CDR3. Trimming took 1 base from V and 8 from J; bases not matched to a gene: 5. CDR1 SGHNT and CDR2 YENEEA come from the germline V gene.

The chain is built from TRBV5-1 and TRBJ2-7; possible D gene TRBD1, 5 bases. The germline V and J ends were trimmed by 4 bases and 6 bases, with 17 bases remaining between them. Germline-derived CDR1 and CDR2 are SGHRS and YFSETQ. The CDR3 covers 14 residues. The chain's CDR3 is CASSVLPGSGEQYF. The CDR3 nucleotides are TGCGCCAGCAGCGTGTTGCCAGGGTCGGGCGAGCAGTACTTC.

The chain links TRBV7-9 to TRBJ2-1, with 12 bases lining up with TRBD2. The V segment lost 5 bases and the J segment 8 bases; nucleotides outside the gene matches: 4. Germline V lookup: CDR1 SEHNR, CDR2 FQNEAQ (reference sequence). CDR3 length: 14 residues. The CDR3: CASSRGLAGDEQFF. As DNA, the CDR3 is TGTGCCAGCAGCCGGGGACTAGCGGGTGATGAGCAGTTCTTC.

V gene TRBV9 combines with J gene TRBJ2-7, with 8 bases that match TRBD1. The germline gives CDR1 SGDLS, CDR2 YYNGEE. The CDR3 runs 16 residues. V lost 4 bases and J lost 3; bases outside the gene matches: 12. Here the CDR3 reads CASSSQTGVPYYEQYF. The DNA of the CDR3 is TGTGCCAGCAGCTCACAGACAGGGGTCCCCTACTACGAGCAGTACTTC.

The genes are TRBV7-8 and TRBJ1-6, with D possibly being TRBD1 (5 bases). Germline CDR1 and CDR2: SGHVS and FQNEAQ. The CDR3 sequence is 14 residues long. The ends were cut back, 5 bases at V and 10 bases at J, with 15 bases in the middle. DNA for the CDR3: TGTGCCAGCAGCCCCCAGGGTCTTGGGTCACCCCTCCACTTT. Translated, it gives CASSPQGLGSPLHF. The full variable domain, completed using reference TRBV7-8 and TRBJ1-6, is GAGVSQSPRYKVAKRGQDVALRCDPISGHVSLFWYQQALGQGPEFLTYFQNEAQLDKSGLPSDRFFAERPEGSVSTLKIQRTQQEDSAVYLCASSPQGLGSPLHFGNGTRLTVT.

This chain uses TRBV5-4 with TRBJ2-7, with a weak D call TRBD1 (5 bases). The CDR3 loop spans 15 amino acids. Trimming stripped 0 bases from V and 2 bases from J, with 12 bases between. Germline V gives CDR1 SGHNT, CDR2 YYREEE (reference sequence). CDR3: CASSLGPGQAYEQYF. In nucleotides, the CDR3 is TGTGCCAGCAGCTTGGGGCCAGGACAAGCCTACGAGCAGTACTTC. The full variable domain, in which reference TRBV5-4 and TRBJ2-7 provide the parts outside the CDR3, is ETGVTQSPTHLIKTRGQQVTLRCSSQSGHNTVSWYQQALGQGPQFIFQYYREEENGRGNFPPRFSGLQFPNYSSELNVNALELDDSALYLCASSLGPGQAYEQYFGPGTRLTVT.

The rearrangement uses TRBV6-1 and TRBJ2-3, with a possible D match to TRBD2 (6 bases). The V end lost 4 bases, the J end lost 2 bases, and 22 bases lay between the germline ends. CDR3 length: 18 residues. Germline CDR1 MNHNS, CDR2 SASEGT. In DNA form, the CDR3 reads TGTGCCAGCAGTGGAAGAGCGGGTCGGGAGACAGCCACAGATACGCAGTATTTT. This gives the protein CASSGRAGRETATDTQYF.

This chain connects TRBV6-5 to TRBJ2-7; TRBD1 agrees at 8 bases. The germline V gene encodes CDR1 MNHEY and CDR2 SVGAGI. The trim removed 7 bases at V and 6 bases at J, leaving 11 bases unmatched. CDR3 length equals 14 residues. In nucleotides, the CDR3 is TGTGCCAGCACCGCGGGGCAGGGGGCGTTCGAGCAGTACTTC. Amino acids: CASTAGQGAFEQYF.

DNA for the CDR3: TGTGCCAGCAGCCTCCAGGGCGCTGAAGCTTTCTTT. It translates to CASSLQGAEAFF. The V call is TRBV14, the J call TRBJ1-1; the D gene is possibly TRBD1 (5 bases). The CDR3 contains 12 residues. V gave up 4 bases and J gave up 6 bases, with 9 bases separating them. Germline V gene sequence: CDR1 SGHDN, CDR2 FVKESK.

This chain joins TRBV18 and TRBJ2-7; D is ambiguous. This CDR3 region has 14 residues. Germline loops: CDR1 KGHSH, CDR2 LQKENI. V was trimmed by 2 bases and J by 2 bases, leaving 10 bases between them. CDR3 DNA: TGTGCCAGCTCACCAGCAGGCAGACCCTACGAGCAGTACTTC. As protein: CASSPAGRPYEQYF.

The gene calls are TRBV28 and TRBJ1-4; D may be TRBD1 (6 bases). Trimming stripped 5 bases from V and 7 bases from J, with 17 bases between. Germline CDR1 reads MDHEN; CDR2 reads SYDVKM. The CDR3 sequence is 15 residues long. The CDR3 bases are TGTGCCAGCAGTACGACTCAGGGGAGGGCTGAAAAACTGTTTTTT. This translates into CASSTTQGRAEKLFF.

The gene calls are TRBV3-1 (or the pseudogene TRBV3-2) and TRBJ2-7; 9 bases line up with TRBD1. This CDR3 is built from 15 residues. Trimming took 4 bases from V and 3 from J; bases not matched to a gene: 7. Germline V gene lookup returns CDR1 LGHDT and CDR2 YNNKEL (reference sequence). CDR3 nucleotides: TGTGCCAGCAGCCCCCGGGGACAGGGAAGCTACGAGCAGTACTTC. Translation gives CASSPRGQGSYEQYF.

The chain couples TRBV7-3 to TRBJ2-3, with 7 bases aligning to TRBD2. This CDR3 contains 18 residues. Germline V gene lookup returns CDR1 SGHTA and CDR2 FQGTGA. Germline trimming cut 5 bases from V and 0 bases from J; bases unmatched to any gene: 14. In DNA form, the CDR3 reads TGTGCCAGCAGCCCCCAAGGGACTACCCTCTCTAGCACAGATACGCAGTATTTT. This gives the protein CASSPQGTTLSSTDTQYF. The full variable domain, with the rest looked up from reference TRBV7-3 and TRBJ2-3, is GAGVSQTPSNKVTEKGKYVELRCDPISGHTALYWYRQSLGQGPEFLIYFQGTGAADDSGLPNDRFFAVRPEGSVSTLKIQRTERGDSAVYLCASSPQGTTLSSTDTQYFGPGTRLTVL.

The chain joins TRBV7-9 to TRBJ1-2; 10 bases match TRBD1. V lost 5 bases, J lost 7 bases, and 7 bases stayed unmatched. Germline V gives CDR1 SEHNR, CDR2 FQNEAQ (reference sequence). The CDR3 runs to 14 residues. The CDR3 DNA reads TGTGCCAGCAGCATTGACAGGGGGCCAAGTGGCTACACCTTC. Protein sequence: CASSIDRGPSGYTF.

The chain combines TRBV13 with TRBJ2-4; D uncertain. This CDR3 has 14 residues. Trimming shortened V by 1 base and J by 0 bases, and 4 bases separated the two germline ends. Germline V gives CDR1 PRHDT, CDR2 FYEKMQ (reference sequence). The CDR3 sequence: CASSLAVAKNIQYF. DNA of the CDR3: TGTGCCAGCAGCTTAGCGGTAGCCAAAAACATTCAGTACTTC. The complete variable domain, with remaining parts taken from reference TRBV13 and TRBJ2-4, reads AAGVIQSPRHLIKEKRETATLKCYPIPRHDTVYWYQQGPGQDPQFLISFYEKMQSDKGSIPDRFSAQQFSDYHSELNMSSLELGDSALYFCASSLAVAKNIQYFGAGTRLSVL.

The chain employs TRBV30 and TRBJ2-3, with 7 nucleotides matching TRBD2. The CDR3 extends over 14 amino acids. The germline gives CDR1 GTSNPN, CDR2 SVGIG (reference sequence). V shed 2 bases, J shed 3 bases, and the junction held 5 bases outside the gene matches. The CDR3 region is CAWSRAGRTDTQYF. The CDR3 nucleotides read TGTGCCTGGAGTCGAGCGGGACGGACAGATACGCAGTATTTT.

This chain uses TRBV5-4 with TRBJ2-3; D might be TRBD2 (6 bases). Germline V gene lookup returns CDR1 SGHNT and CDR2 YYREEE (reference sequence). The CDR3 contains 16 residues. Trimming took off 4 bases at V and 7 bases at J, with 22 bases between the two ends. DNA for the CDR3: TGTGCCAGCAGCGTTGTTCGGGACTCCGCCCGGAATACGCAGTATTTT. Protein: CASSVVRDSARNTQYF.